This TCR beta chain was sequenced during a study of neurological immune-mediated disorders. TCRdb reprocessed the 5' RACE reads via MiXCR and lists one record per CDR3 protein. Of around 10,000 distinct CDR3 sequences listed, 20% to 25% were seen once; the top ten hold around 46%. Germline loops: CDR1 DFQATT, CDR2 SNEGSKA (reference sequence). The V and J ends lost 5 bases and 12 bases, in that order; junction bases with no gene match: 13. The CDR3 has 14 amino acids. The sequence was collected from a woman aged 55-69 years with HTLV-1-associated myelopathy (HAM/TSP). The sample taken for sequencing was CD8+ T cells from blood. The chain couples TRBV20-1 to TRBJ2-1; 10 bases agree with TRBD2. CDR3 in amino acids: CSAQSGGAADTQFF. CDR3 nucleotides: TGCAGTGCTCAGAGCGGGGGGGCGGCAGATACGCAGTTCTTC.